Listed below are T cell receptor beta chains from one sample, sequenced in a study of lymphopenia after photon versus proton radiotherapy. The table came from immunoSEQ multiplex PCR; TCRdb's copy has only in-frame clones and leaves some out. The data show tens of thousands of clones, about four fifths seen once. The sequencing here drew on peripheral blood, taken from a patient treated with proton-based radiotherapy. The source of these receptors is a man aged 55 to 70 with pancreatic cancer. CDR3s include the opening cysteine and the closing phenylalanine or tryptophan. The order of the fields is CDR3 DNA, CDR3 protein, D gene, J gene, clone size, V gene, CDR3 length. The D gene is left open where the match is weak. Only part of the rows carry a size: once, few, many, or a class if the clone is expanded.

CDR3 DNA: TGTGCCATCAGTGACCAAGACAGGGGCAACACTGAAGCTTTCTTT
CDR3 protein: CAISDQDRGNTEAFF
D gene: TRBD1
J gene: TRBJ1-1
clone size: NA
V gene: TRBV10-3
CDR3 length: 15

CDR3 DNA: TGTGCCAGCAGTCGGTCCCGCCCAGATACGCAGTATTTT
CDR3 protein: CASSRSRPDTQYF
D gene: NA
J gene: TRBJ2-3
clone size: NA
V gene: TRBV27
CDR3 length: 13

CDR3 DNA: TGTGCCAGCAGTGCGACAGGGGGCCTCCACGAGCAGTACTTC
CDR3 protein: CASSATGGLHEQYF
D gene: TRBD1
J gene: TRBJ2-7
clone size: NA
V gene: TRBV6-1
CDR3 length: 14

CDR3 DNA: TGTGCCTGGAGTGCCCGAAAGGAGCAGTTCTTC
CDR3 protein: CAWSARKEQFF
D gene: NA
J gene: TRBJ2-1
clone size: NA
V gene: TRBV30
CDR3 length: 11

CDR3 DNA: TGTGCCAGCAGCCCCCTGAATGGCGGGGAAAAACTGTTTTTT
CDR3 protein: CASSPLNGGEKLFF
D gene: NA
J gene: TRBJ1-4
clone size: NA
V gene: TRBV7-2
CDR3 length: 14

CDR3 DNA: TGTGCCTGGAGTGTAGACAACTATGGCTACACCTTC
CDR3 protein: CAWSVDNYGYTF
D gene: NA
J gene: TRBJ1-2
clone size: NA
V gene: TRBV30
CDR3 length: 12

CDR3 DNA: TGTGCCAGTAACTCTCGGGGGCCGAACACCGGGGAGCTGTTTTTT
CDR3 protein: CASNSRGPNTGELFF
D gene: NA
J gene: TRBJ2-2
clone size: few
V gene: TRBV19
CDR3 length: 15

CDR3 DNA: TGCGCCAGCAGCTTGGAGGGACTTTACAATGAGCAGTTCTTC
CDR3 protein: CASSLEGLYNEQFF
D gene: NA
J gene: TRBJ2-1
clone size: NA
V gene: TRBV5-1
CDR3 length: 14

CDR3 DNA: TGTGCCAGCAGCGTCCGGCGGAGCACAGATACGCAGTATTTT
CDR3 protein: CASSVRRSTDTQYF
D gene: NA
J gene: TRBJ2-3
clone size: NA
V gene: TRBV4-2
CDR3 length: 14

CDR3 DNA: TGTGCCAGCAGCCAAGACGTCCCCGGGGAGCTGTTTTTT
CDR3 protein: CASSQDVPGELFF
D gene: NA
J gene: TRBJ2-2
clone size: NA
V gene: TRBV14
CDR3 length: 13